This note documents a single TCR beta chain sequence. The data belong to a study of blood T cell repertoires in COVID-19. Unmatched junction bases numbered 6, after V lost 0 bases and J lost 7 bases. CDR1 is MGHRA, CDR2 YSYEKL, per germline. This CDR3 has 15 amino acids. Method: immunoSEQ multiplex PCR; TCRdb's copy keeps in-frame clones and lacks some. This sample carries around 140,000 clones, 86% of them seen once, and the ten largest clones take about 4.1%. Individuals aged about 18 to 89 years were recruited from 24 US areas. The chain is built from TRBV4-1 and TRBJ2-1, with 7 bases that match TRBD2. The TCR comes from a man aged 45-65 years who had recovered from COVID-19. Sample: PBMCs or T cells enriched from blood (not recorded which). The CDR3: CASSQEGLEINEQFF. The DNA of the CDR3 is TGCGCCAGCAGCCAAGAAGGACTAGAAATAAATGAGCAGTTCTTC.